This T cell receptor beta chain is drawn from a study of T cells in Graves' hyperthyroidism and ophthalmopathy. J was trimmed by 3 bases and V by 1 base; bases with no gene match: 11. Looked up from germline, CDR1 is SGHTA and CDR2 is FQGNSA. The CDR3 consists of 17 residues. Template material for amplifying TCR beta CDR3 regions consisted of RNA transcripts. Using the HTBI primer set, a first-round RT-PCR was run on the TCR CDR3. TCRdb reanalysed the multiplex PCR reads using MiXCR and keeps one entry per CDR3 protein. The data hold 490,000 or so distinct CDR3 sequences, with roughly 15% observed a single time. This clonotype has a handful of counts.

Sequenced material: blood. The chain employs TRBV7-2 and TRBJ1-1, with TRBD1 matching over 7 bases. The origin of this receptor is a woman in her 30s with Graves' ophthalmopathy. CDR3 nucleotide sequence: TGTGCCAGCAGCTTAGTCGTAGGCAGGGGGGGCGACACTGAAGCTTTCTTT. It codes for CASSLVVGRGGDTEAFF.